The source of this T cell receptor (beta chain) is a study of blood T cell repertoires in COVID-19. Data came from immunoSEQ multiplex PCR; TCRdb stores just in-frame clones and leaves some out. The sample yields 110,000 to 150,000 clones, roughly 88% seen once. The CDR3 extends over 14 amino acids. V shed 2 bases and J shed 6 bases, with 10 bases lying between them. CDR1 and CDR2 (germline): LGHDT, YNNKEL (reference sequence). The specimen was peripheral blood. This receptor was identified in a woman aged 45-65 years with acute or convalescent COVID-19. The J gene is TRBJ1-4, the V gene TRBV3-1 (or the pseudogene TRBV3-2), with TRBD1 as a possible D gene (6 bases). The CDR3 DNA reads as TGTGCCAGCAGCCAATGGGACATAGATGAAAAACTGTTTTTT. Translation gives CASSQWDIDEKLFF.